The 20 T cell receptor beta chains presented below share a single source sample, sequenced in a study of prognosis after radiotherapy for stage I lung cancer. Genomic DNA provided the template from which TCR beta CDR3 was amplified by two-round multiplex PCR. Primers targeting each individual TRBV and TRBJ gene were applied in first-round PCR. TCRdb ran MiXCR on the multiplex PCR reads and lists one entry per CDR3 protein. Seen here are 17,000 or so distinct CDR3 sequences, around 40% observed once, and the top ten hold 40%. Sequenced material: PBMCs, taken before or after stereotactic body radiation therapy (not recorded which). These TCRs come from a donor aged 50 or older with non-small cell lung cancer.

This clonotype showed up many times. V and J are TRBV12-3 or TRBV12-4 and TRBJ2-1; D is unclear. Trimming cost V 1 base and J 3 bases, with 13 bases left between them. The CDR3 runs to 16 residues. The CDR3, as DNA: TGTGCCAGCAGTTTAGGTAGTCTAGTGGTCTACAATGAGCAGTTCTTC. It encodes CASSLGSLVVYNEQFF.

With respect to this clonotype: Because the CDR3's place on the DNA is in doubt, the DNA is left out and the CDR3 is given as listed by TCRdb. This rearrangement joins TRBV12-3 or TRBV12-4 to TRBJ2-7; TRBD1, the table's D call, was not compared with the DNA. The CDR3 is 14 residues long, counting both termini. The CDR3 sequence: CASILGTGSYEQYF.

This clonotype was seen many times. The gene calls are TRBV5-1 and TRBJ1-5; TRBD1 matches 10 bases. With 9 bases clipped from V and 4 bases from J, the junction kept 10 bases outside the gene matches. This CDR3 comprises 15 residues. Looked up from germline, CDR1 is SGHRS and CDR2 is YFSETQ. In DNA, the CDR3 is TGCGCCACCGGGACAGGGGAGTTACGGAATCAGCCCCAGCATTTT. Translating gives CATGTGELRNQPQHF.

In its sample, this clonotype was seen a few times. The V call is TRBV29-1, the J call TRBJ1-1; D might be TRBD1 (6 bases). This CDR3 is built from 11 residues. V gave up 6 bases and J gave up 7 bases, with 12 bases separating them. Germline CDR1 is SQVTM and CDR2 is ANQGSEA. The CDR3 nucleotides are TGCAGCGTAGACGGACAGTATGAAGCTTTCTTT. It is translated as CSVDGQYEAFF.

This clonotype occurred many times. V is TRBV15 and J is TRBJ2-5; possible D gene TRBD1, 6 bases. Trimming cost V 2 bases and J 2 bases, with 18 bases left between them. Looked up from germline, CDR1 is LNHNV and CDR2 is YYDKDF (reference sequence). The CDR3 spans 17 residues. CDR3 sequence: CATSRSLSGVGQETQYF. The CDR3 bases are TGTGCCACCAGCAGATCCCTTTCAGGGGTAGGGCAAGAGACCCAGTACTTC.

This clonotype has at least ten counts. The V and J genes are TRBV29-1 and TRBJ2-7, with D unclear. The CDR3 sequence is 11 residues long. In germline, CDR1 is SQVTM, CDR2 ANQGSEA. V lost 2 bases and J lost 8, with 10 bases in between. Written as DNA, the CDR3 is TGCAGCGTTGAAAACCTCAAAAAGCAGTACTTC. Its protein is CSVENLKKQYF.

This clonotype was detected once. The chain joins TRBV27 to TRBJ1-1; 10 nucleotides line up with TRBD1. CDR1 MNHEY and CDR2 SMNVEV come from the germline V gene (reference sequence). The CDR3 has 15 residues. The junction had 3 bases not matched to a gene; V was cut back by 2 bases and J by 3 bases. The CDR3 spells CASSLRTGGDTEAFF. The CDR3 region has the DNA TGTGCCAGCAGTTTAAGGACAGGGGGGGACACTGAAGCTTTCTTT.

This clonotype was seen at least ten times. The chain joins TRBV9 to TRBJ2-6; D remains ambiguous. With 4 bases removed from V and 2 bases from J, the gap between germline ends came to 7 bases. Germline CDR1 is SGDLS and CDR2 is YYNGEE. The CDR3 runs to 14 residues. CDR3 in DNA: TGTGCCAGCAGCCCCTGGACTGGGGCCAACGTCCTGACTTTC. It is translated as CASSPWTGANVLTF.

This clonotype occurred many times. The J gene is TRBJ1-5, the V gene TRBV5-1; the match to TRBD1 covers 7 bases. The CDR3 has 13 residues. The germline CDR1 and CDR2 sequences are SGHRS and YFSETQ. V lost 5 bases, J lost 5 bases, and 4 bases stayed unmatched. CDR3 DNA sequence: TGCGCCAGCAGTCGACAGGGCGATCAGCCCCAGCATTTT. Translated, it gives CASSRQGDQPQHF.

This clonotype appeared many times. V usage is TRBV7-9 and J usage is TRBJ1-1, with a possible D match to TRBD1 (6 bases). The V and J ends lost 3 bases and 3 bases respectively, with 11 bases between them. The CDR3 is 14 amino acids. The V gene's germline CDR1 is SEHNR and CDR2 FQNEAQ (reference sequence). CDR3 DNA sequence: TGTGCCAGCAGCTTCGCCGGGGGCGACACTGAAGCTTTCTTT. Translating gives CASSFAGGDTEAFF.

The chain recombines TRBV5-1 with TRBJ2-3; TRBD2 agrees at 11 bases. Germline CDR1 and CDR2: SGHRS and YFSETQ. The CDR3 length is 16 residues. V lost 4 bases to trimming and J lost 0 bases; unmatched junction nucleotides: 4. The CDR3 is CASSPRTSGSTDTQYF. In DNA form, the CDR3 reads TGCGCCAGCAGCCCCCGGACTAGCGGGAGCACAGATACGCAGTATTTT. Using reference TRBV5-1 and TRBJ2-3 for the parts outside the CDR3, the full variable domain is KAGVTQTPRYLIKTRGQQVTLSCSPISGHRSVSWYQQTPGQGLQFLFEYFSETQRNKGNFPGRFSGRQFSNSRSEMNVSTLELGDSALYLCASSPRTSGSTDTQYFGPGTRLTVL.

In this sample, this clonotype turned up once. V and J are TRBV7-3 and TRBJ2-4; 7 nucleotides line up with TRBD2. V lost 5 bases, J lost 6 bases, and 10 bases stayed unmatched. The CDR3 runs 15 residues. Germline CDR1 is SGHTA and CDR2 is FQGTGA. The CDR3 loop is CASSHPRREVNIQYF. CDR3 nucleotide sequence: TGTGCCAGCAGCCACCCCCGACGGGAGGTAAACATTCAGTACTTC.

Comment on this clonotype: This likely stems from a read error, as it lies one base from a far larger clone. The V call is TRBV6-1, the J call TRBJ2-5, with 11 bases that match TRBD2. Germline CDR1 reads MNHNS; CDR2 reads SASEGT. CDR3 length: 14 amino acids. CDR3 sequence: CSSIGLAGQETQYF. The CDR3 DNA reads as TGTTCCAGCATCGGACTAGCGGGCCAAGAGACCCAGTACTTC.

This clonotype was counted at least ten times. The chain is built from TRBV4-1 and TRBJ1-1, with D possibly TRBD1 on 6 matching bases. Germline V gene data show CDR1 as MGHRA and CDR2 as YSYEKL. The CDR3 sequence is 16 residues long. V lost 0 bases, J lost 0 bases, and 11 bases lay in between. The CDR3 is CASSQEVDSVNTEAFF. For the CDR3, the DNA is TGCGCCAGCAGCCAAGAGGTGGACAGCGTGAACACTGAAGCTTTCTTT.

Details on this clonotype: Possible read error: a much larger clone is one base away. The CDR3 spells CASSRASGNTYTQYF. CDR3 in DNA: TGTGCCAGCAGCCGAGCTAGCGGAAACACATATACGCAGTATTTT. The chain couples TRBV14 to TRBJ2-3; the match to TRBD2 covers 7 bases. Germline CDR1 is SGHDN and CDR2 is FVKESK. The CDR3 is 15 amino acids.

This clonotype was observed at least ten times. J is TRBJ2-1 and V is TRBV7-9; D possibly corresponds to TRBD2 (5 bases). Germline V gene lookup returns CDR1 SEHNR and CDR2 FQNEAQ (reference sequence). The ends were cut back, 3 bases at V and 2 bases at J, with 8 bases in the middle. The CDR3 loop spans 14 amino acids. The CDR3 bases are TGTGCCAGCAGCTTTGGGGAGACCTACAATGAGCAGTTCTTC. Its translation is CASSFGETYNEQFF.

The chain is built from TRBV2 and TRBJ1-5, with D possibly being TRBD1 (6 bases). The CDR3 runs to 14 residues. Germline V CDR1 and CDR2: SNHLY, FYNNEI. V lost 5 bases and J 7 bases, leaving 15 bases between the germline ends. The CDR3: CASSPQGRGQPQHF. The CDR3 DNA follows: TGTGCCAGCAGTCCCCAGGGGCGCGGGCAGCCCCAGCATTTT.

In the case of this clonotype: A much larger clone differs by one base, so this may be a read error. This chain connects TRBV6-2 or TRBV6-3 to TRBJ1-5; a weak D match, TRBD1 (6 bases). The CDR3 covers 15 residues. Trimming removed 4 bases from V and 5 bases from J, with 15 bases in between. Looked up from germline, CDR1 is MNHEY and CDR2 is SVGEGT. This chain's CDR3 is CASSSRDMRDQPQHF. The DNA of the CDR3 is TGTGCCAGCAGTTCCCGGGACATGAGGGATCAGCCCCAGCATTTT.

The J gene is TRBJ2-2, the V gene TRBV24-1; D may be TRBD1 or TRBD2 (6 bases each). The CDR3 covers 16 residues. V was pared by 2 bases and J by 1 base, with 10 bases between. Germline V gene sequence: CDR1 KGHDR, CDR2 SFDVKD. In DNA, the CDR3 is TGTGCCACCAGTGATTCGGGGGCGGGGAACACCGGGGAGCTGTTTTTT. It yields the protein CATSDSGAGNTGELFF.

There are many counts of this clonotype. This chain links TRBV6-1 with TRBJ2-1; D is perhaps TRBD2 (6 bases). CDR1 and CDR2 (germline): MNHNS, SASEGT. The V end was cut by 7 bases, the J end by 6 bases, with 10 bases between. This CDR3 comprises 12 residues. The CDR3 reads CASISEGNEQFF. CDR3 sequence (DNA): TGTGCCAGCATCTCGGAGGGCAATGAGCAGTTCTTC.